This T cell receptor (beta chain) is drawn from a study of blood T cell repertoires in COVID-19. The germline CDR1 and CDR2 sequences are SGHDT and YYEEEE. CDR3 size: 16 residues. With 1 base clipped from V and 4 bases from J, the junction kept 6 bases outside the gene matches. Sequencing was performed with immunoSEQ multiplex PCR; in TCRdb, only in-frame clones are kept and a portion is missing. The data contain 200,000 to 300,000 clones, approximately 86% of them singletons. Only a few counts were recorded for this clone. The chain links TRBV5-6 to TRBJ1-4, with 8 bases identical to TRBD1. Source material: PBMCs or T cells enriched from blood (not recorded which). This clonotype originated in a woman between 40 and 55 years old with acute COVID-19. The CDR3 reads CASSLISGQGNEKLFF. As DNA, the CDR3 is TGTGCCAGCAGCTTGATTTCTGGACAGGGTAATGAAAAACTGTTTTTT.